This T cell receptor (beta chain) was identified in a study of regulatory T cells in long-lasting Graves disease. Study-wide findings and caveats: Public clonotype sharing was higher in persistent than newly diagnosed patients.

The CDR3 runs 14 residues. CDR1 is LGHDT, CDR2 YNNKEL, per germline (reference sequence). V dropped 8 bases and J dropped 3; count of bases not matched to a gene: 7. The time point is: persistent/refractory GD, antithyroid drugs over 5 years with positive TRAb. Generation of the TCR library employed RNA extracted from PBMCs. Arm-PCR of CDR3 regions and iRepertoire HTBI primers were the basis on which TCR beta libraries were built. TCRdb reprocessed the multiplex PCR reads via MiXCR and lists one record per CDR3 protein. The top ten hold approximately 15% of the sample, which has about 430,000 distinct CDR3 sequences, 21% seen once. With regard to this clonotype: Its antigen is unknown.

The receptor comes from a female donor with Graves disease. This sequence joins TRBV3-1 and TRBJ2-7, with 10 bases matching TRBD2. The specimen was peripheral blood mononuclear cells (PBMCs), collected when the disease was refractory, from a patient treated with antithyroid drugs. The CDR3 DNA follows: TGTGCCAGCGCGGAGGGACTAGCGAACTACGAGCAGTACTTC. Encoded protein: CASAEGLANYEQYF.